Shown below are 18 T cell receptor beta chains from a single sample sequenced in a study of blood T cell repertoires in COVID-19. Assay used: immunoSEQ multiplex PCR; TCRdb lists only in-frame clones, some missing. The sample lists fewer than 200,000 clones; 82% were seen once. The material sequenced was PBMCs or T cells enriched from blood (not recorded which). The receptors derive from a woman aged 55 to 70 with acute COVID-19.

The J gene is TRBJ1-2, the V gene TRBV6-6; D is unresolved. V lost 4 bases and J lost 5, with 8 bases in between. Germline assignment: CDR1 MNHNY and CDR2 SVGAGI (reference sequence). This CDR3 region has 12 residues. The DNA of the CDR3 is TGTGCCAGCAGTTCCCCTTCGTATGGCTACACCTTC. Translating gives CASSSPSYGYTF.

This rearrangement joins TRBV11-2 to TRBJ2-1; a weak D match, TRBD2 (7 bases). Germline V gene lookup returns CDR1 SGHAT and CDR2 FQNNGV. Trimming took off 10 bases at V and 3 bases at J, with 16 bases between the two ends. This CDR3 comprises 14 residues. CDR3: CATKAGDNYNEQFF. The CDR3 region has the DNA TGTGCCACCAAGGCGGGGGACAACTACAATGAGCAGTTCTTC.

A few counts support this clone. The rearrangement links TRBV5-8 to TRBJ1-1; 8 positions match TRBD1. With 4 bases clipped from V and 1 base from J, the junction kept 6 bases outside the gene matches. The CDR3 has 15 amino acids. From germline, CDR1 is SGHTS and CDR2 YDEGEE. The CDR3 DNA is TGTGCCAGCAGCGAGGGACAGGTGTGGAACACTGAAGCTTTCTTT. It encodes CASSEGQVWNTEAFF.

The gene calls are TRBV9 and TRBJ1-2; possibly TRBD1 for D (5 bases). V lost 1 base and J 4 bases, leaving 17 bases between the germline ends. CDR3 length equals 16 residues. Germline values: CDR1 SGDLS, CDR2 YYNGEE. CDR3 protein: CASSVTPGSAIYGYTF. DNA of the CDR3: TGTGCCAGCAGCGTAACACCAGGGTCGGCGATCTATGGCTACACCTTC.

This chain connects TRBV2 to TRBJ1-2, with 9 bases aligning to TRBD1. The length of the CDR3 is 13 residues. The germline V gene has CDR1 SNHLY and CDR2 FYNNEI. J was trimmed by 8 bases and V by 6 bases; bases with no gene match: 7. CDR3 bases: TGTGCCAGCAGCGGGGACAGGGATAAGGGCTACACCTTC. It is translated as CASSGDRDKGYTF. Together with reference TRBV2 and TRBJ1-2, the CDR3 gives the full variable domain: EPEVTQTPSHQVTQMGQEVILRCVPISNHLYFYWYRQILGQKVEFLVSFYNNEISEKSEIFDDQFSVERPDGSNFTLKIRSTKLEDSAMYFCASSGDRDKGYTFGSGTRLTVV.

This clone has a handful of counts. This chain connects TRBV7-9 to TRBJ1-3; 9 bases are a match to TRBD1. This CDR3 comprises 14 residues. Germline V lookup: CDR1 SEHNR, CDR2 FQNEAQ (reference sequence). V gave up 10 bases and J gave up 4 bases; unmatched junction bases: 8. The CDR3 protein is CATTGQGGGNTIYF. CDR3 DNA: TGTGCCACCACGGGACAGGGCGGGGGAAACACCATATATTTT. Looking up the rest from reference TRBV7-9 and TRBJ1-3 gives the full variable domain: DTGVSQNPRHKITKRGQNVTFRCDPISEHNRLYWYRQTLGQGPEFLTYFQNEAQLEKSRLLSDRFSAERPKGSFSTLEIQRTEQGDSAMYLCATTGQGGGNTIYFGEGSWLTVV.

This clone was recorded a few times. This chain links TRBV30 with TRBJ2-7; D is ambiguous. There are 14 residues in the CDR3. V lost 0 bases to trimming and J lost 7 bases, with 16 bases between them. Germline V gene sequence: CDR1 GTSNPN, CDR2 SVGIG (reference sequence). The CDR3 sequence is CAWSVNPQKWEQYF. The CDR3 DNA sequence: TGTGCCTGGAGTGTAAACCCCCAGAAATGGGAGCAGTACTTC.

This clone was picked up one time. This chain joins TRBV6-2 or TRBV6-3 and TRBJ2-1; TRBD2 might be the D (6 bases). The CDR3 is 14 amino acids. V lost 8 bases, J lost 3 bases, and 14 bases lay in between. CDR1 MNHEY and CDR2 SVGEGT come from the germline V gene. CDR3 loop: CASGPGGDYNEQFF. CDR3 bases: TGTGCCAGCGGCCCCGGCGGGGACTACAATGAGCAGTTCTTC.

V and J are TRBV24-1 and TRBJ2-5, with 10 positions matching TRBD1. This CDR3 has 16 residues. With V trimmed by 3 bases and J by 4 bases, 7 bases remained unmatched. CDR1 and CDR2 from the germline V gene are KGHDR and SFDVKD. CDR3 loop: CATSDQGTGVGETQYF. The CDR3 nucleotides are TGTGCCACCAGTGATCAAGGGACAGGGGTCGGAGAGACCCAGTACTTC.

V and J are TRBV10-1 and TRBJ2-1; 7 bases are a match to TRBD2. The germline V gene encodes CDR1 WNHNN and CDR2 SYGVQD (reference sequence). V was clipped by 4 bases and J by 0 bases; unmatched bases: 6. The CDR3 is made up of 16 amino acids. This chain's CDR3 is CASSVWRGSSYNEQFF. The DNA for the CDR3 is TGCGCCAGCAGTGTTTGGCGGGGGAGCTCCTACAATGAGCAGTTCTTC.

The rearrangement links TRBV7-7 to TRBJ2-6, with D maybe TRBD1 (6 bases). Looked up from germline, CDR1 is SSHAT and CDR2 is FNYEAQ (reference sequence). There are 16 residues in the CDR3. V lost 4 bases, J lost 0 bases, and 10 bases lay in between. The CDR3 bases are TGTGCCAGCAGCTCGGACAGATTCTCTGGGGCCAACGTCCTGACTTTC. Amino acids: CASSSDRFSGANVLTF.

This chain connects TRBV5-4 to TRBJ1-3, with 7 bases matching TRBD1. CDR3 size: 15 residues. From germline, CDR1 is SGHNT and CDR2 YYREEE (reference sequence). After removal of 5 bases from V and 0 bases from J, the junction contained 5 bases not matched to a gene. In DNA form, the CDR3 reads TGTGCCAGCAGTTCCGGGACAGACTCTGGAAACACCATATATTTT. This translates into CASSSGTDSGNTIYF.

V is TRBV5-1 and J is TRBJ1-6; D is possibly TRBD1 (5 bases). V lost 2 bases, J lost 8 bases, and 14 bases lay in between. The germline V gene has CDR1 SGHRS and CDR2 YFSETQ. This CDR3 has 15 amino acids. The CDR3, as DNA: TGCGCCAGCAGCTTCGGGGGGGTCATGGATTCACCCCTCCACTTT. Protein: CASSFGGVMDSPLHF.

This clone was seen more than once but under ten times. The chain uses TRBV7-9 and TRBJ1-2, with 8 bases identical to TRBD1. The germline V gene has CDR1 SEHNR and CDR2 FQNEAQ (reference sequence). This CDR3 region has 15 residues. Unmatched junction bases numbered 10, after V lost 5 bases and J lost 5 bases. This CDR3 is CASSPETGGLYGYTF. CDR3 sequence (DNA): TGTGCCAGCAGCCCAGAAACAGGGGGTCTATATGGCTACACCTTC. Using reference TRBV7-9 and TRBJ1-2 for the parts outside the CDR3, the full variable domain is DTGVSQNPRHKITKRGQNVTFRCDPISEHNRLYWYRQTLGQGPEFLTYFQNEAQLEKSRLLSDRFSAERPKGSFSTLEIQRTEQGDSAMYLCASSPETGGLYGYTFGSGTRLTVV.

DNA of the CDR3: TGTGCCAGCAGCTTAGCGCGGCATTGGGATACGCAGTATTTT. Protein product: CASSLARHWDTQYF. The rearrangement links TRBV7-2 to TRBJ2-3; no firm D call. CDR3 length: 14 residues. V lost 0 bases to trimming and J lost 6 bases, with 10 bases between them. Germline V lookup: CDR1 SGHTA, CDR2 FQGNSA.

The CDR3 nucleotides are TGTGCCAGCAGCTCCAGGACTAGCACAGATACGCAGTATTTT. As protein: CASSSRTSTDTQYF. V usage is TRBV7-2 and J usage is TRBJ2-3; D may be TRBD2 (5 bases). V lost 4 bases and J 0 bases, leaving 8 bases between the germline ends. CDR1 and CDR2 (germline): SGHTA, FQGNSA. The CDR3 has 14 amino acids.

In this sample, this clone turned up once. The rearrangement joins TRBV30 to TRBJ2-1; D possibly corresponds to TRBD1 (5 bases). The germline V gene encodes CDR1 GTSNPN and CDR2 SVGIG (reference sequence). The CDR3 is made up of 15 amino acids. V dropped 3 bases and J dropped 3 bases, with 15 bases sitting between them. The CDR3 protein is CAWSFGAASYNEQFF. The CDR3 DNA reads TGTGCCTGGAGCTTTGGGGCGGCTAGCTACAATGAGCAGTTCTTC.

This rearrangement joins TRBV5-1 to TRBJ1-3, with 7 bases matching TRBD1. This CDR3 contains 16 residues. The V gene end was trimmed by 6 bases and the J gene end by 0 bases; junction bases not matched to a gene: 9. Looked up from germline, CDR1 is SGHRS and CDR2 is YFSETQ. The CDR3 sequence is CASTTGEISSGNTIYF. The CDR3 DNA sequence: TGCGCCAGCACTACAGGGGAGATCAGCTCTGGAAACACCATATATTTT.